The 4 T cell receptor beta chains below all came from one sample that was sequenced in a study of OX40 agonist ivuxolimab in advanced cancers. Assay: immunoSEQ multiplex PCR; the TCRdb copy retains only in-frame clones and omits some. This sample carries about 16,000 clones, roughly 90% of them seen once, and the ten largest clones take over 25%. Sequenced material: CD4+ or CD8+ T cells sorted from blood, taken in a trial of the OX40 agonist ivuxolimab. The receptors originated from an adult with an advanced solid tumor such as melanoma, head and neck, liver or kidney cancer.

The V and J genes are TRBV7-9 and TRBJ1-1, with TRBD1 matching 7 bases. V shed 5 bases and J 4 bases; nucleotides not matched to a gene: 7. The CDR3 has 14 amino acids. Germline V lookup: CDR1 SEHNR, CDR2 FQNEAQ (reference sequence). CDR3 sequence reads: CASSKPPGGTEAFF. In DNA, the CDR3 is TGTGCCAGCAGCAAACCCCCAGGGGGCACTGAAGCTTTCTTT. Together with reference TRBV7-9 and TRBJ1-1, the CDR3 gives the full variable domain: DTGVSQNPRHKITKRGQNVTFRCDPISEHNRLYWYRQTLGQGPEFLTYFQNEAQLEKSRLLSDRFSAERPKGSFSTLEIQRTEQGDSAMYLCASSKPPGGTEAFFGQGTRLTVV.

In its sample, this clone was seen once. The chain uses TRBV4-1 and TRBJ1-1; 7 bases fit TRBD1. This CDR3 is 15 amino acids long. Germline CDR1 MGHRA, CDR2 YSYEKL. Trimming took 3 bases from V and 7 from J; bases not matched to a gene: 11. The CDR3 loop reads CASSQGTFQGGEAFF. The CDR3 DNA reads TGCGCCAGCAGCCAGGGGACTTTTCAGGGGGGTGAAGCTTTCTTT.

The CDR3 nucleotides are TGTGCCAGCAGTTCCGGGACAGGGGGCGGGGATGAGCAGTTCTTC. This codes for CASSSGTGGGDEQFF. The genes are TRBV27 and TRBJ2-1; 12 nucleotides match TRBD1. In germline, CDR1 is MNHEY, CDR2 SMNVEV (reference sequence). The V and J ends lost 4 bases and 8 bases, in that order; junction bases with no gene match: 6. This CDR3 region has 15 residues.

The chain has TRBV7-7 and TRBJ2-7; TRBD2 might be the D (7 bases). The length of the CDR3 is 19 residues. The germline V gene has CDR1 SSHAT and CDR2 FNYEAQ (reference sequence). The V end lost 2 bases, the J end lost 2 bases, and 25 bases lay between the germline ends. CDR3 in amino acids: CASSLRGGEREYITYEQYF. The DNA of the CDR3 is TGTGCCAGCAGCTTAAGGGGGGGGGAGCGGGAATATATTACCTACGAGCAGTACTTC.